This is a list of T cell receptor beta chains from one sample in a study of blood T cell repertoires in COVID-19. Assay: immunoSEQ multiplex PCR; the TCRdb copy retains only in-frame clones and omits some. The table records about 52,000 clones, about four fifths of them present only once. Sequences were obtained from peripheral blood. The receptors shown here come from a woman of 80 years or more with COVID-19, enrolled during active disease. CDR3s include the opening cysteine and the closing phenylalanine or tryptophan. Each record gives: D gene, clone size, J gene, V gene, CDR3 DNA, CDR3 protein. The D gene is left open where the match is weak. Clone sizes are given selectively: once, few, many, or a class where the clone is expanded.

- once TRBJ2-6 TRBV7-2 TGTGCCAGCAGCCCTATGATCTCTGGGGCCAACGTCCTGACTTTC CASSPMISGANVLTF
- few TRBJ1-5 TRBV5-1 TGCGCCAGCAGCCAGGGACCGGGGGTCTCGCCCCAGCATTTT CASSQGPGVSPQHF
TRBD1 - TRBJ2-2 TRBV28 TGTGCCAGCAGCCAAAGACAGGGTATCACCGGGGAGCTGTTTTTT CASSQRQGITGELFF
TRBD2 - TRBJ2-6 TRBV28 TGTGCCAGCACCCGGGGGGGTAGCTCTGGGGCCAACGTCCTGACTTTC CASTRGGSSGANVLTF
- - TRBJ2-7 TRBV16 TGTGCCAGCAGCCCCCTGGCGGGATCCTACGAGCAGTACTTC CASSPLAGSYEQYF
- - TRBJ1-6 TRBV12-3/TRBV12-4 TGTGCCAGCACCACAGGCGTCTCACCCCTCCACTTT CASTTGVSPLHF
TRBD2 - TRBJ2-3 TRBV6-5 TGTGCCAGCACTAGCGGGAGGGGAGATACGCAGTATTTT CASTSGRGDTQYF
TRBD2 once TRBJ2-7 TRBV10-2 TGCGCCAGACGGGGGGGAGGGACCTACGAGCAGTACTTC CARRGGGTYEQYF
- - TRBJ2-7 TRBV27 TGTGCCAGCAGTTCGCAGGGGTCCTACGAGCAGTACTTC CASSSQGSYEQYF
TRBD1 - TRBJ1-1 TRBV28 TGTGCCAGCAGTTTAAGGGACAGGGTGAACACTGAAGCTTTCTTT CASSLRDRVNTEAFF
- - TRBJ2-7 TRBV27 TGTGCCAGCAGTACAGGGAACGAGCAGTACTTC CASSTGNEQYF
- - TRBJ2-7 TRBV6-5 TGTGCCAGCAGTTCCCCTAGAGCGGTTCCCTACGAGCAGTACTTC CASSSPRAVPYEQYF
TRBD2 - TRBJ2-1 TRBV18 TGTGCCAGCTCTCAAACTAGCGGAATTTACAATGAGCAGTTCTTC CASSQTSGIYNEQFF
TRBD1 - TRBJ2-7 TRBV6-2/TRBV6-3 TGTGCCAGCAGTTACCCAGGACAGGGGAGATACGAGCAGTACTTC CASSYPGQGRYEQYF
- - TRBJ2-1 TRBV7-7 TGTGCTAGCAGCTTAGGTTCTTCGACTAGTGAGCATTGGAATGAGCAGTTCTTC CASSLGSSTSEHWNEQFF
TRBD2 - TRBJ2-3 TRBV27 TGTGCCAGCAGTTTCAATCTGGGTAGCGGGGGAGGCACAGATACGCAGTATTTT CASSFNLGSGGGTDTQYF
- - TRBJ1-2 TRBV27 TGTGCCAGCAGTTTCCTACCTTCACGGGTCGGCTACACCTTC CASSFLPSRVGYTF
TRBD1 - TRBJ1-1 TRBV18 TGTGCCAGCTCACCTGGACAGGGTCAAGCTTTCTTT CASSPGQGQAFF
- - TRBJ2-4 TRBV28 TGTGCCAGCAGTTTCAGGGGAACCCAAAACATTCAGTACTTC CASSFRGTQNIQYF
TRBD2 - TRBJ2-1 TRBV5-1 TGCGCCAGCAGCACTGGACTAGCGCTATTATACAATGAGCAGTTCTTC CASSTGLALLYNEQFF
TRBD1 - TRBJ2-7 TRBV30 TGTGCCTGGAGTGGCAAACTACAGGGGGAATGGGAGCAGTACTTC CAWSGKLQGEWEQYF
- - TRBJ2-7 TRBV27 TGTGCCAGCAGTTTAAATCCCCAGGGACTTGTCTACGAGCAGTACTTC CASSLNPQGLVYEQYF